Shown below are 8 T cell receptor beta chains from a single sample sequenced in a study of blood T cell repertoires in COVID-19. Data came from immunoSEQ multiplex PCR; TCRdb stores just in-frame clones and leaves some out. The data show 300,000 to 450,000 clones, 85% seen once. Sequencing used peripheral blood. The receptors were sampled from a woman aged 18 to 35 with acute or convalescent COVID-19.

The V call is TRBV28, the J call TRBJ2-7, with 7 bases fitting TRBD2. V was pared by 6 bases and J by 13 bases, with 24 bases of the junction left unmatched. Germline assignment: CDR1 MDHEN and CDR2 SYDVKM. The CDR3 spans 16 residues. The CDR3 region is CASREHAGTKSVGPYF. The CDR3 bases are TGTGCCAGCAGGGAACACGCCGGGACTAAGAGCGTCGGTCCCTACTTC.

The V and J genes are TRBV27 and TRBJ1-1, with TRBD1 matching over 7 bases. Trimming removed 2 bases from V and 3 bases from J; junction bases left unmatched: 6. The CDR3 runs 15 residues. Germline V gene data show CDR1 as MNHEY and CDR2 as SMNVEV (reference sequence). The CDR3: CASSLLPGQYTEAFF. DNA of the CDR3: TGTGCCAGCAGTTTACTCCCGGGACAGTACACTGAAGCTTTCTTT.

This chain joins TRBV7-2 and TRBJ1-2; D is unclear. CDR1 and CDR2 from the germline V gene are SGHTA and FQGNSA. Trimming stripped 3 bases from V and 2 bases from J, with 10 bases between. This CDR3 comprises 14 residues. The CDR3 region has the DNA TGTGCCAGCAGCTTCTTTCGGGGAAACTATGGCTACACCTTC. Protein product: CASSFFRGNYGYTF.

The chain is built from TRBV30 and TRBJ2-7; TRBD1 aligns across 12 bases. Germline V gene sequence: CDR1 GTSNPN, CDR2 SVGIG (reference sequence). Germline trimming cut 5 bases from V and 7 bases from J; bases unmatched to any gene: 6. The CDR3 is 13 residues long. In DNA form, the CDR3 reads TGTGCCTGGGGGGGGACAGGGGGCTGGGAGCAGTACTTC. Its translation is CAWGGTGGWEQYF.

The chain carries TRBV29-1 and TRBJ2-1, with 8 bases lining up with TRBD2. After removal of 4 bases from V and 9 bases from J, the junction contained 8 bases not matched to a gene. CDR1 and CDR2 (germline): SQVTM, ANQGSEA. The CDR3 is made up of 13 amino acids. CDR3 region: CSVVKGLDFEQFF. DNA of the CDR3: TGCAGCGTTGTTAAGGGACTAGATTTTGAGCAGTTCTTC.

This clone has a single count. The rearrangement links TRBV5-1 to TRBJ1-4; no reliable D call. CDR1 is SGHRS and CDR2 is YFSETQ in the germline V gene. There are 15 residues in the CDR3. V dropped 0 bases and J dropped 0 bases, with 6 bases sitting between them. As DNA, the CDR3 is TGCGCCAGCAGCTTGGGGCGGGCAACTAATGAAAAACTGTTTTTT. Translation: CASSLGRATNEKLFF.

The V and J genes are TRBV5-4 and TRBJ2-7, with TRBD1 identical over 7 bases. The V segment lost 5 bases and the J segment 2 bases; nucleotides outside the gene matches: 4. CDR1 is SGHNT and CDR2 is YYREEE in the germline V gene (reference sequence). The length of the CDR3 is 13 residues. CDR3 DNA: TGTGCCAGCAGTTCCGGGACAGCCTACGAGCAGTACTTC. Translation: CASSSGTAYEQYF.

This CDR3 is CASSPPTGLGTGELFF. As DNA, the CDR3 is TGTGCCAGCTCACCACCGACAGGGTTAGGCACCGGGGAGCTGTTTTTT. This chain uses TRBV18 with TRBJ2-2; 7 nucleotides match TRBD1. In germline, CDR1 is KGHSH, CDR2 LQKENI. The junction had 5 bases not matched to a gene; V was cut back by 0 bases and J by 4 bases. The length of the CDR3 is 16 residues.